The rows below give T cell receptor beta chains drawn from one sample of a study of neurological immune-mediated disorders. TCRdb reprocessed the 5' RACE reads via MiXCR and lists one record per CDR3 protein. The repertoire holds about 19,000 distinct CDR3 sequences, about 2.8% seen once, with 5.5% in the top ten. Sequences were obtained from PBMCs. All receptors derive from a young woman with multiple sclerosis. CDR3s include the opening cysteine and the closing phenylalanine or tryptophan. The order of the fields is J gene, D gene, clone size, V gene, CDR3 DNA, CDR3 protein. D genes are given only for firm matches. Clone size appears in some rows only: once, few, many, or a class for an expanded clone.

TRBJ2-3 TRBD2 many TRBV20-1 TGCAGTGCTTTGACCGGGACTAGCCTGTATTTT CSALTGTSLYF
TRBJ2-5 - few TRBV20-1 TGCAGTGCTAGAGATCCGGGGGGCCGGGAGACCCAGTACTTC CSARDPGGRETQYF
TRBJ2-1 - many TRBV29-1 TGCAAGGCGGGCCACAATGAGCAGTTCTTC CKAGHNEQFF
TRBJ2-3 - - TRBV12-3/TRBV12-4 TGTGCCAGCAGTTTTGAGCGGGGCACAGATACGCAGTATTTT CASSFERGTDTQYF
TRBJ1-1 - many TRBV10-2 TGCGCCAGCAGTGAGTACGGGGGGACCACTGAAGCTTTCTTT CASSEYGGTTEAFF
TRBJ1-1 - many TRBV29-1 TGCAGCGTCACGGGGGGTGGGAGCACTGAAGCTTTCTTT CSVTGGGSTEAFF
TRBJ1-2 - few TRBV7-9 TGTGCCAGCAGCTTAGATCTCTCTGAGGGCTATGGCTACACCTTC CASSLDLSEGYGYTF
TRBJ2-5 - many TRBV5-1 TGCGCCAGCAGCCAGGATCCGGAAGAGACCCAGTACTTC CASSQDPEETQYF
TRBJ2-3 - many TRBV20-1 TGCAGTGCTAGAGATGTGACAGATACGCAGTATTTT CSARDVTDTQYF
TRBJ1-1 - few TRBV10-3 TGTGCCATCAGCACAGCCATTGGGAACACTGAAGCTTTCTTT CAISTAIGNTEAFF
TRBJ1-1 - many TRBV5-1 TGCGCCAGCAGCTTGGCATCAGGGGTGAACACTGAAGCTTTCTTT CASSLASGVNTEAFF
TRBJ1-2 - many TRBV20-1 TGCAGTGCTACGAGGCAGGGCGAGACCTATGGCTACACCTTC CSATRQGETYGYTF
TRBJ1-1 TRBD1 many TRBV15 TGTGCCACCAGCAGGAGACAGGGTGGTAACACTGAAGCTTTCTTT CATSRRQGGNTEAFF
TRBJ2-7 TRBD1 many TRBV3-1 TGTGCCAGCAGCCAAACCCGGGACAGATCCTACGAGCAGTACTTC CASSQTRDRSYEQYF
TRBJ1-2 - - TRBV21-1 TGTGCCAGCAGCAAAAAAACATTTAGAGGCTACACCTTC CASSKKTFRGYTF
TRBJ2-1 TRBD2 many TRBV9 TGTGCCAGCAGCCCCCCTAGCGGGAGGTTATACAATGAGCAGTTCTTC CASSPPSGRLYNEQFF
TRBJ1-4 TRBD1 many TRBV6-6 TGTGCCAGCAGTTACTCGGGACAGGGTAATGAAAAACTGTTTTTT CASSYSGQGNEKLFF
TRBJ2-3 TRBD2 many TRBV7-2 TGTGCCAGCAGCTTGACTAGCGGGCGAACAGATACGCAGTATTTT CASSLTSGRTDTQYF
TRBJ2-1 TRBD2 many TRBV20-1 TGCAGTGCTAGAGATCTGGGACTAGGGGACCACAATGAGCAGTTCTTC CSARDLGLGDHNEQFF
TRBJ2-7 TRBD1 many TRBV5-6 TGTGCCAGCAGCTGGGGGACAGAGTACGAGCAGTACTTC CASSWGTEYEQYF
TRBJ2-7 - many TRBV5-6 TGTGCCAGCAGCTGGGGCAGCTCAAGAGACGAGCAGTACTTC CASSWGSSRDEQYF
TRBJ2-7 - many TRBV5-1 TGCGCCAGCAGCTGGGGGACAAGCTCCTACGAGCAGTACTTC CASSWGTSSYEQYF
TRBJ2-2 TRBD1 few TRBV6-1 TGTGCCAGCCGTATGGCCCTCAGGGGGCGCTTTACCGGGGAGCTGTTTTTT CASRMALRGRFTGELFF
TRBJ2-1 TRBD2 many TRBV6-5 TGTGCCAGCAGTTACGCTCGCGGGGGACTTTACAATGAGCAGTTCTTC CASSYARGGLYNEQFF
TRBJ2-3 - many TRBV12-3/TRBV12-4 TGTGCCAGCAGTTTAGACACCGGGAATACGCAGTATTTT CASSLDTGNTQYF
TRBJ1-2 - - TRBV10-3 TGTGCCATCAGTGAGGGGCAGAACTATGGCTACACCTTC CAISEGQNYGYTF
TRBJ2-3 TRBD1 few TRBV7-8 TGTGCCAGCAGCTTAGCGGGACAGGGAGGTAGGCAGTATTTT CASSLAGQGGRQYF
TRBJ1-5 TRBD1 many TRBV7-9 TGTGCCAGCAGCGAGGGACAGGGTCTGGGGCAGCCCCAGCATTTT CASSEGQGLGQPQHF
TRBJ2-3 TRBD2 many TRBV20-1 TGCAGTGCTAGAGAACTAGCGACTATCACAGATACGCAGTATTTT CSARELATITDTQYF